This T cell receptor (beta chain) was recorded in a study of blood T cell repertoires in COVID-19. Authors' processing steps: Using reference gene primer amplification, nucleated cell counts were estimated. Produced via immunoSEQ multiplex PCR; TCRdb's table is partial and in-frame only. The DNA was the basis for D and trimming; V, J and clone size are from that table. Among over 200,000 clones listed, about 85% were seen once. Germline V gene sequence: CDR1 MNHEY, CDR2 SVGAGI. The V gene end was trimmed by 2 bases and the J gene end by 4 bases; junction bases not matched to a gene: 2. The CDR3 extends over 14 amino acids.

Specimen: peripheral blood. The gene calls are TRBV6-5 and TRBJ2-1; 7 nucleotides agree with TRBD1. The TCR comes from a young woman who had recovered from COVID-19. The chain's CDR3 is CASSYGGQYNEQFF. In nucleotides, the CDR3 is TGTGCCAGCAGTTACGGGGGACAGTACAATGAGCAGTTCTTC.